Listed here are 28 T cell receptor beta chains from one sample, sequenced in a study of T-cell reconstitution after alpha-beta-depleted transplantation in children listed by TCRdb under 2016. This specimen's treatment or condition label, per the study, means: allogeneic hematopoietic cell transplantation with graft depleted of TCRalphabeta T cells and CD19 B cells. The library was produced with PCR. Sequenced on an Illumina HiSeq 2500. TCR library preparation used molecular barcoding, with unique molecular identifiers applied to normalize quantification of the TCRbeta repertoire. TCRdb redid the processing of the public reads, applying fastp at Q25 and MiXCR, and retained in-frame beta chains. Each CDR3 protein gets just one entry, which takes the most common genes and DNA from the rows behind it. The sample yields about 150,000 distinct CDR3 sequences; about 9% were counted once. Of the sample, approximately 18% falls within the top ten clones.

The source material was PBMCs, mostly from graft donor cells, sampled 180 days after TCRalphabeta/CD19-depleted stem cell transplant. The receptors were gathered from a female patient aged 2 to 10 who had a stem cell transplant for congenital amegakaryocytic thrombocytopenia, so the T cells may come from the graft donor.

The chain uses TRBV7-2 and TRBJ2-7; D remains unclear. This CDR3 is built from 13 residues. In germline, CDR1 is SGHTA, CDR2 FQGNSA. CDR3 in DNA: TGTTATTTTGGAGCCCTGCCAGCCTACGAGCAGTACTTC. It translates to CYFGALPAYEQYF.

This clonotype was counted many times. The chain carries TRBV24-1 and TRBJ1-5; D is unresolved. V was pared by 2 bases and J by 2 bases, with 9 bases between. Germline loops: CDR1 KGHDR, CDR2 SFDVKD. This CDR3 has 15 residues. The CDR3 region has the DNA TGTGCCACCAGTGATTCGCGGTCGGGCAATCAGCCCCAGCATTTT. Amino acid sequence: CATSDSRSGNQPQHF.

This clonotype appeared many times. The chain combines TRBV18 with TRBJ2-7; 7 bases fit TRBD1. The CDR3 sequence is 15 residues long. V was pared by 2 bases and J by 6 bases, with 10 bases of the junction left unmatched. In germline, CDR1 is KGHSH, CDR2 LQKENI. CDR3 in DNA: TGTGCCAGCTCACCATGGGAGACAGGGAGCTCCGAGCAGTACTTC. Translated, it gives CASSPWETGSSEQYF.

In the case of this clonotype: This may arise from a read error, as a much more abundant clone is one base away. J is TRBJ2-7 and V is TRBV5-1; D may be TRBD2 (6 bases). Germline CDR1 is SGHRS and CDR2 is YFSETQ. The CDR3 sequence is 17 residues long. The CDR3 protein is CASSLLGSASGSGRRNF. The DNA of the CDR3 is TGCGCCAGCAGCTTGCTAGGCAGCGCCTCGGGGAGTGGGAGGAGGAACTTC.

This clonotype has at least ten counts. The chain combines TRBV7-9 with TRBJ2-3; D gene ambiguous. Trimming cost V 3 bases and J 2 bases, with 9 bases left between them. This CDR3 has 14 amino acids. In germline, CDR1 is SEHNR, CDR2 FQNEAQ (reference sequence). CDR3 sequence reads: CASSFDLSTDTQYF. CDR3 DNA sequence: TGTGCCAGCAGCTTCGACCTCTCCACAGATACGCAGTATTTT.

This clonotype occurred many times. V gene TRBV28 combines with J gene TRBJ1-6; 11 bases align to TRBD1. This CDR3 has 14 residues. Losses at the gene ends were 5 bases for V and 9 bases for J; bases not matched to a gene: 3. Germline V gene lookup returns CDR1 MDHEN and CDR2 SYDVKM. DNA of the CDR3: TGTGCCAGCAGTGACGGGACAGGGGGTTCACCCCTCCACTTT. This encodes CASSDGTGGSPLHF.

The sample holds many counts of this clonotype. The gene calls are TRBV3-1 and TRBJ1-2; D unclear. V was shortened by 1 base and J by 8 bases, with 11 bases between the two germline ends. This CDR3 region has 13 residues. Germline V CDR1 and CDR2: LGHDT, YNNKEL (reference sequence). CDR3 sequence reads: CASSQVDGVGYTF. The CDR3 bases are TGTGCCAGCAGCCAAGTCGACGGGGTCGGCTACACCTTC.

This clonotype was counted many times. The gene calls are TRBV7-2 and TRBJ2-7; TRBD2 matches 10 bases. CDR1 and CDR2 (germline): SGHTA, FQGNSA. V lost 3 bases, J lost 6 bases, and 5 bases stayed unmatched. The CDR3 loop spans 14 amino acids. This CDR3 reads CASSFESGRAEQYF. CDR3 nucleotide sequence: TGTGCCAGCAGCTTCGAAAGCGGGAGGGCCGAGCAGTACTTC.

This clonotype was seen at least ten times. The rearrangement joins TRBV3-1 to TRBJ2-5; the D gene is possibly TRBD1 (6 bases). This CDR3 spans 16 amino acids. Germline assignment: CDR1 LGHDT and CDR2 YNNKEL (reference sequence). V was pared by 3 bases and J by 2 bases, with 16 bases between. This chain's CDR3 is CASSQRGTPTQETQYF. CDR3 DNA: TGTGCCAGCAGCCAGAGAGGGACACCGACGCAAGAGACCCAGTACTTC.

There are many counts of this clonotype. The V gene is TRBV18, the J gene TRBJ1-2, with D possibly TRBD1 on 6 matching bases. The V end lost 7 bases, the J end lost 0 bases, and 12 bases lay between the germline ends. CDR3 length: 14 amino acids. CDR1 is KGHSH and CDR2 is LQKENI in the germline V gene. The CDR3 sequence is CASWGQISNYGYTF. The CDR3 DNA reads as TGTGCCAGCTGGGGGCAGATTTCTAACTATGGCTACACCTTC.

This clonotype has more than one count but fewer than ten. The chain combines TRBV28 with TRBJ2-7; weak D call: TRBD1 (6 bases). This CDR3 has 19 amino acids. V was shortened by 6 bases and J by 0 bases, with 27 bases between the two germline ends. Looked up from germline, CDR1 is MDHEN and CDR2 is SYDVKM. As DNA, the CDR3 is TGTGCCAGCAGAGCCGTCCTTGGGGGCCCAGGGATCCGCTCCTACGAGCAGTACTTC. It is translated as CASRAVLGGPGIRSYEQYF.

In its sample, this clonotype was seen many times. The chain joins TRBV5-1 to TRBJ1-1, with D possibly TRBD1 on 5 matching bases. CDR3 length: 15 amino acids. The germline V and J ends were trimmed by 4 bases and 5 bases, with 18 bases remaining between them. The V gene's germline CDR1 is SGHRS and CDR2 YFSETQ. In DNA form, the CDR3 reads TGCGCCAGCAGCCCAAGACAGACAACGGGGACTGAAGCTTTCTTT. Its protein is CASSPRQTTGTEAFF. Filled out from reference TRBV5-1 and TRBJ1-1, the complete variable domain reads KAGVTQTPRYLIKTRGQQVTLSCSPISGHRSVSWYQQTPGQGLQFLFEYFSETQRNKGNFPGRFSGRQFSNSRSEMNVSTLELGDSALYLCASSPRQTTGTEAFFGQGTRLTVV.

This clonotype occurred many times. The chain recombines TRBV7-2 with TRBJ1-2; no definite D call. The CDR3 loop spans 16 amino acids. Looked up from germline, CDR1 is SGHTA and CDR2 is FQGNSA. The germline V and J ends were trimmed by 1 base and 1 base, with 13 bases remaining between them. CDR3 sequence: CASSLEIGVNNYGYTF. The CDR3 coding sequence is TGTGCCAGCAGCTTAGAAATCGGGGTGAATAACTATGGCTACACCTTC.

This clonotype turned up a few times. The chain couples TRBV28 to TRBJ1-2, with D uncertain. V was shortened by 2 bases and J by 4 bases, with 5 bases between the two germline ends. This CDR3 has 12 amino acids. CDR1 MDHEN and CDR2 SYDVKM come from the germline V gene. CDR3 in amino acids: CASSLVAYGYTF. For the CDR3, the DNA is TGTGCCAGCAGTTTAGTTGCCTATGGCTACACCTTC.

Ten or more counts support this clonotype. The CDR3 region has the DNA TGCAAGGCGGGACAGGGCTACGAGCAGTACTTC. Protein product: CKAGQGYEQYF. This chain joins TRBV20-1 and TRBJ2-7, with 9 positions matching TRBD1. This CDR3 spans 11 amino acids. Looked up from germline, CDR1 is DFQATT and CDR2 is SNEGSKA (reference sequence).

There are many counts of this clonotype. The gene calls are TRBV10-2 and TRBJ2-5, with D unresolved. The CDR3 sequence is 14 residues long. V was cut by 8 bases and J by 2 bases, with 15 bases left in between. Germline values: CDR1 WSHSY, CDR2 SAAADI. The CDR3 spells CASGHTVIQETQYF. In DNA, the CDR3 is TGCGCCAGCGGGCACACCGTTATACAAGAGACCCAGTACTTC.

Many counts were recorded for this clonotype. The chain uses TRBV4-1 and TRBJ1-1, with D tentatively TRBD1 (5 bases). The V gene's germline CDR1 is MGHRA and CDR2 YSYEKL. V was trimmed by 4 bases and J by 0 bases, leaving 15 bases between them. This CDR3 comprises 16 residues. The CDR3 DNA reads TGCGCCAGCAGCCCAGGGATGGTTTGGCTGAACACTGAAGCTTTCTTT. It specifies CASSPGMVWLNTEAFF.

Many counts were recorded for this clonotype. The chain links TRBV21-1 to TRBJ2-5. TRBV21-1 is tagged as a pseudogene. The CDR3 is 11 residues long. The CDR3 region has the DNA TGTGCCAGCAGCCCGGTGGAGACCCAGTACTTC. This codes for CASSPVETQYF.

This clonotype was counted at least ten times. The chain couples TRBV5-1 to TRBJ2-1; 11 nucleotides align to TRBD2. J lost 4 bases, V lost 2 bases, and 11 bases had no gene match. CDR1 SGHRS and CDR2 YFSETQ come from the germline V gene. The CDR3 spans 18 residues. This CDR3 reads CASSFPSGGPTGYNEQFF. For the CDR3, the DNA is TGCGCCAGCAGCTTCCCTAGCGGGGGGCCTACAGGATACAATGAGCAGTTCTTC.

This chain links TRBV21-1 with TRBJ1-3; TRBD1, as called in the table, went unchecked against the DNA. TRBV21-1 is assigned pseudogene status. The length of the CDR3 is 17 residues. The CDR3 reads CASSSGKLAGEGNTIYF. Written as DNA, the CDR3 is TGTGCCAGCAGCTCCGGGAAGTTGGCAGGGGAAGGAAACACCATATATTTT.

This clonotype has just a few counts. The chain couples TRBV14 to TRBJ2-3; D remains unclear. CDR1 is SGHDN, CDR2 FVKESK, per germline. CDR3 length: 11 residues. V was pared by 2 bases and J by 6 bases, with 3 bases between. In nucleotides, the CDR3 is TGTGCCAGCAGCCAACTGGATACGCAGTATTTT. Residues: CASSQLDTQYF.

In this sample, this clonotype turned up many times. The CDR3 region has the DNA TGCAGTGCACCGGACAGGGGAGGTCAGCCCCAGCATTTT. It codes for CSAPDRGGQPQHF. V is TRBV20-1 and J is TRBJ1-5, with 9 nucleotides matching TRBD1. Per germline, CDR1 DFQATT and CDR2 SNEGSKA (reference sequence). The ends lost 6 bases at V and 6 bases at J; junction bases unmatched: 6. The CDR3 is made up of 13 amino acids.

The gene calls are TRBV7-6 and TRBJ2-5, with D perhaps matching TRBD2 (5 bases). Germline CDR1 SGHVS, CDR2 FNYEAQ. This CDR3 contains 14 residues. The V end lost 2 bases, the J end lost 2 bases, and 9 bases lay between the germline ends. CDR3 residues: CASSLSGFQETQYF. The DNA of the CDR3 is TGTGCCAGCAGCTTATCGGGGTTTCAAGAGACCCAGTACTTC. The full variable domain, completed using reference TRBV7-6 and TRBJ2-5, is GAGVSQSPRYKVTKRGQDVALRCDPISGHVSLYWYRQALGQGPEFLTYFNYEAQQDKSGLPNDRFSAERPEGSISTLTIQRTEQRDSAMYRCASSLSGFQETQYFGPGTRLLVL.

This clonotype was picked up many times. This chain links TRBV20-1 with TRBJ2-1; D ambiguous. CDR3 length equals 13 residues. The germline V gene has CDR1 DFQATT and CDR2 SNEGSKA (reference sequence). Trimming left V 5 bases short and J 10 bases short, with 18 bases between. Written as DNA, the CDR3 is TGCAGTGCTTGCCCCCCGCTTTTAAGGGAGCAGTTCTTC. Translating it yields CSACPPLLREQFF.

This clonotype was detected a few times. The genes are TRBV25-1 and TRBJ2-1; TRBD1 matches at 9 bases. Germline CDR1 MGHDK, CDR2 SYGVNS. The V and J ends lost 3 bases and 5 bases, in that order; junction bases with no gene match: 8. The CDR3 contains 16 residues. CDR3 residues: CASSDRTGAIDNEQFF. The CDR3 DNA is TGTGCCAGCAGTGATAGGACAGGGGCGATCGACAATGAGCAGTTCTTC.

This clonotype occurred many times. The chain couples TRBV12-3 or TRBV12-4 to TRBJ1-4; D is unresolved. Trimming stripped 2 bases from V and 7 bases from J, with 8 bases between. The length of the CDR3 is 13 residues. CDR3 loop: CASSLRGGEKLFF. CDR3 DNA: TGTGCCAGCAGTTTACGTGGCGGTGAAAAACTGTTTTTT.

Regarding this clonotype: This clone may be a read error of a much larger clone one base away. The rearrangement links TRBV6-5 to TRBJ1-1; TRBD1 agrees at 9 bases. From germline, CDR1 is MNHEY and CDR2 SVGAGI. The CDR3 has 12 residues. V was pared by 5 bases and J by 11 bases, with 6 bases of the junction left unmatched. CDR3 sequence (DNA): TGTGCCAGCAGTATGACAGGGGGTTGGGCTTTCTTT. Translation gives CASSMTGGWAFF.

Here the CDR3 DNA reads TGTGCCCTCAGTTCTGCGGGCCGCACAGATACGCAGTATTTT. Translating gives CALSSAGRTDTQYF. This chain uses TRBV3-1 with TRBJ2-3, with D perhaps TRBD2 (5 bases). Germline V CDR1 and CDR2: LGHDT, YNNKEL (reference sequence). Trimming took 11 bases from V and 1 from J, leaving 16 bases between them. This CDR3 is 14 amino acids long.